The rows below give T cell receptor beta chains drawn from one sample of a study of regulatory T cells in long-lasting Graves disease. TCRdb reprocessed the multiplex PCR reads via MiXCR and lists one record per CDR3 protein. The repertoire holds approximately 440,000 distinct CDR3 sequences, with 23% as singletons. The sample here was peripheral blood mononuclear cells (PBMCs), taken when the disease was refractory, from a patient treated with antithyroid drugs. These receptors were taken from a female donor with Graves disease. Both conserved end residues are part of each CDR3. The order of the fields is clone size, D gene, J gene, V gene, CDR3 protein, CDR3 DNA. D genes are given only for firm matches. Not every row has a clone size; where given, it reads once, few, many or a size class.

few | TRBD2 | TRBJ2-7 | TRBV6-1 | CASSGLAESYEQYF | TGTGCCAGCAGTGGACTAGCGGAATCCTACGAGCAGTACTTC
few | TRBD1 | TRBJ2-4 | TRBV11-2 | CASRGLQGRENIQYF | TGTGCCAGCAGGGGATTACAGGGGCGAGAAAACATTCAGTACTTC
many | TRBD2 | TRBJ2-5 | TRBV10-3 | CAISVSGGPGETQYF | TGTGCCATCAGTGTCTCGGGAGGGCCGGGAGAGACCCAGTACTTC
many | NA | TRBJ1-2 | TRBV3-1 | CASSHSRNYGYTF | TGTGCCAGCAGCCATTCCAGGAACTATGGCTACACCTTC
many | NA | TRBJ1-1 | TRBV28 | CASRANTEAFF | TGTGCCAGCAGAGCGAACACTGAAGCTTTCTTT
few | TRBD2 | TRBJ2-7 | TRBV19 | CASSLGRALDEQYF | TGTGCCAGTAGTCTCGGGAGGGCACTGGACGAGCAGTACTTC
NA | TRBD1 | TRBJ2-5 | TRBV19 | CASSIRTGETQYF | TGTGCCAGTAGTATTCGGACAGGGGAGACCCAGTACTTC
NA | NA | TRBJ2-5 | TRBV28 | CASSPGPSETQYF | TGTGCCAGCAGCCCGGGCCCATCGGAGACCCAGTACTTC
few | NA | TRBJ2-7 | TRBV2 | CASLIGTSSYEQYF | TGTGCCAGCCTAATCGGTACCTCCTCCTACGAGCAGTACTTC
many | NA | TRBJ2-2 | TRBV24-1 | CATSAAEVEGGGELFF | TGTGCCACCAGTGCAGCGGAGGTTGAGGGGGGCGGGGAGCTGTTTTTT
NA | NA | TRBJ1-2 | TRBV6-1 | CASSVRTRGGYTF | TGTGCCAGCAGTGTACGGACTAGAGGAGGCTACACCTTC
once | NA | TRBJ1-6 | TRBV19 | CASTGQFYNSPLHF | TGTGCCAGTACCGGACAGTTTTATAATTCACCCCTCCACTTT
many | TRBD2 | TRBJ2-4 | TRBV6-5 | CASSYVAGGPGVGDIQYF | TGTGCCAGCAGTTACGTAGCGGGAGGGCCGGGAGTAGGAGACATTCAGTACTTC
few | NA | TRBJ1-5 | TRBV3-1 | CASSQDISQPQHF | TGTGCCAGCAGCCAAGATATTTCGCAGCCCCAGCATTTT
many | TRBD1 | TRBJ2-5 | TRBV20-1 | CSARGDRPQETQYF | TGCAGTGCTAGAGGGGACAGGCCCCAAGAGACCCAGTACTTC
few | NA | TRBJ2-3 | TRBV18 | CASSPGAGVGDTQYF | TGTGCCAGCTCACCAGGGGCAGGCGTGGGAGATACGCAGTATTTT
many | NA | TRBJ2-7 | TRBV7-2 | CASSRTISGKGYEQYF | TGTGCCAGCAGCCGAACTATCTCAGGGAAAGGGTACGAGCAGTACTTC
NA | NA | TRBJ2-3 | TRBV14 | CASSRTRGSVTQYF | TGTGCCAGCAGCCGTACCAGGGGATCGGTGACGCAGTATTTT
NA | NA | TRBJ2-5 | TRBV11-2 | CASSQEGSLETQYF | TGCGCCAGCAGCCAAGAGGGAAGTCTGGAGACCCAGTACTTC
many | NA | TRBJ1-5 | TRBV24-1 | CATSGGQGSGNQPQHF | TGTGCCACCAGTGGCGGCCAGGGATCAGGCAATCAGCCCCAGCATTTT
NA | TRBD1 | TRBJ1-1 | TRBV19 | CASKGINRGPSTEAFF | TGTGCCAGTAAAGGGATTAACAGGGGTCCGAGCACTGAAGCTTTCTTT
many | TRBD2 | TRBJ2-7 | TRBV2 | CASRGFAGGYEQYF | TGTGCCAGCAGGGGGTTCGCGGGAGGCTACGAGCAGTACTTC
many | NA | TRBJ2-7 | TRBV7-2 | CASSPSLASYEQYF | TGTGCCAGCAGCCCATCTTTAGCGAGCTACGAGCAGTACTTC
NA | NA | TRBJ1-1 | TRBV7-8 | CASSLEAGGSAFF | TGTGCCAGCAGCTTAGAGGCCGGGGGGTCTGCTTTCTTT
NA | NA | TRBJ1-6 | TRBV6-4 | CARDMPLADNSPLHF | TGTGCCAGGGATATGCCGCTTGCTGATAATTCACCCCTCCACTTT
many | TRBD1 | TRBJ1-2 | TRBV7-9 | CASSDLLRGQYGYTF | TGTGCCAGCAGCGACCTGCTCAGGGGGCAATATGGCTACACCTTC
NA | TRBD1 | TRBJ2-1 | TRBV27 | CASSDGAGGSYNEQFF | TGTGCCAGCAGTGACGGGGCAGGGGGCTCCTACAATGAGCAGTTCTTC
NA | NA | TRBJ2-7 | TRBV6-1 | CAGSVGRSYEQYF | TGTGCCGGCAGCGTAGGGCGTAGCTACGAGCAGTACTTC
NA | NA | TRBJ2-3 | TRBV11-2 | CASSRFTDTQYF | TGTGCCAGCAGCAGATTTACAGATACGCAGTATTTT
many | TRBD2 | TRBJ2-5 | TRBV6-1 | CASTSGLAGGGETQYF | TGTGCCAGCACCTCGGGACTAGCGGGAGGGGGAGAGACCCAGTACTTC
NA | NA | TRBJ2-5 | TRBV7-3 | CASSPRAGPQETQYF | TGTGCCAGCAGCCCCAGGGCGGGACCCCAAGAGACCCAGTACTTC
NA | NA | TRBJ2-7 | TRBV19 | CASSREPSLKQYF | TGTGCCAGTAGCCGGGAACCCTCGTTAAAGCAGTACTTC
NA | NA | TRBJ2-1 | TRBV4-3 | CASSQTDSLNEQFF | TGCGCCAGCAGCCAAACGGACAGCCTCAATGAGCAGTTCTTC
NA | NA | TRBJ2-5 | TRBV14 | CASSQAVRRVETRYF | TGTGCCAGCAGCCAAGCCGTCCGCCGGGTCGAGACCCGGTACTTC
many | NA | TRBJ2-5 | TRBV6-1 | CASSEGLPHQETQYF | TGTGCCAGCAGTGAGGGACTGCCCCACCAAGAGACCCAGTACTTC
many | NA | TRBJ1-2 | TRBV12-3/TRBV12-4 | CASSLTATYGYTF | TGTGCCAGCAGTTTGACGGCGACCTATGGCTACACCTTC
NA | NA | TRBJ2-3 | TRBV28 | CASSSPPTDTQYF | TGTGCCAGCAGTTCCCCTCCCACAGATACGCAGTATTTT
NA | NA | TRBJ2-7 | TRBV18 | CASSTDILYEQYF | TGTGCCAGCTCTACCGACATCCTTTACGAGCAGTACTTC
NA | NA | TRBJ2-7 | TRBV19 | CASSITEGYYEQYF | TGTGCCAGTAGTATAACAGAAGGGTACTACGAGCAGTACTTC
NA | NA | TRBJ2-7 | TRBV7-9 | CASSLAQNEQYF | TGTGCCAGCAGCTTAGCGCAAAACGAGCAGTACTTC
many | TRBD1 | TRBJ1-1 | TRBV7-2 | CASSPRDRVTEAFF | TGTGCCAGCAGCCCTAGGGACAGGGTCACTGAAGCTTTCTTT
NA | NA | TRBJ2-2 | TRBV9 | CASSVGRGGTGELFF | TGTGCCAGCAGCGTAGGTAGGGGAGGAACCGGGGAGCTGTTTTTT
NA | NA | TRBJ1-5 | TRBV27 | CASSFIGGREPQHF | TGTGCCAGCAGTTTCATCGGGGGTAGGGAGCCCCAGCATTTT
NA | NA | TRBJ1-1 | TRBV19 | CASSAETMKAFF | TGTGCCAGTAGTGCGGAGACTATGAAAGCTTTCTTT
few | NA | TRBJ1-2 | TRBV19 | CASSTQGFGYGYTF | TGTGCCAGTAGTACACAGGGATTCGGCTATGGCTACACCTTC
many | NA | TRBJ1-1 | TRBV6-5 | CASRNSGLVSEAFF | TGTGCCAGCAGGAACTCGGGGCTCGTATCTGAAGCTTTCTTT
few | NA | TRBJ1-6 | TRBV28 | CASRIGGNNSPLHF | TGTGCCAGCAGAATAGGGGGGAATAATTCACCCCTCCACTTT
NA | NA | TRBJ1-2 | TRBV29-1 | CSVLGTVANYGYTF | TGCAGCGTTTTAGGGACGGTGGCTAACTATGGCTACACCTTC
many | NA | TRBJ1-1 | TRBV15 | CATSRGIQGWGKSTEAFF | TGTGCCACCAGCAGAGGGATCCAGGGGTGGGGGAAGAGCACTGAAGCTTTCTTT